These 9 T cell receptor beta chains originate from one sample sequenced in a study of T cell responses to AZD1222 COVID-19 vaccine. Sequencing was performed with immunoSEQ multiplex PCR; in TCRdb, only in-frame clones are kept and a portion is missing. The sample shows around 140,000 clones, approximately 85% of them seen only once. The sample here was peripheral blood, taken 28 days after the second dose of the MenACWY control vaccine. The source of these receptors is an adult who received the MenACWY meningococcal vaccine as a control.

The CDR3: CASSDTENYGYTF. Here the CDR3 DNA reads TGTGCCAGCAGCGATACAGAGAACTATGGCTACACCTTC. The chain has TRBV5-4 and TRBJ1-2; D is uncertain. This CDR3 is 13 amino acids long. The germline V and J ends were trimmed by 4 bases and 2 bases, with 9 bases remaining between them. Germline values: CDR1 SGHNT, CDR2 YYREEE (reference sequence). The full variable domain, completed using reference TRBV5-4 and TRBJ1-2, is ETGVTQSPTHLIKTRGQQVTLRCSSQSGHNTVSWYQQALGQGPQFIFQYYREEENGRGNFPPRFSGLQFPNYSSELNVNALELDDSALYLCASSDTENYGYTFGSGTRLTVV.

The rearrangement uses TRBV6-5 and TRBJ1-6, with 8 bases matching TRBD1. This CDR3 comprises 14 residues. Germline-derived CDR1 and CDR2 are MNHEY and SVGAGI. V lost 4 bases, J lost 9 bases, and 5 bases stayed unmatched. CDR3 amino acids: CASSSRGLGSPLHF. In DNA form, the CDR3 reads TGTGCCAGCAGTTCCAGGGGGCTGGGTTCACCCCTCCACTTT.

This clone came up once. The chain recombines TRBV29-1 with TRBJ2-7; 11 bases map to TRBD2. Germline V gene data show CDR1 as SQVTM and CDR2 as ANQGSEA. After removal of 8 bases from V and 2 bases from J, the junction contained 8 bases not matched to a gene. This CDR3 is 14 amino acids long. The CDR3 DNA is TGCAGCTCTCGGACTAGCGGGCCAGCCTACGAGCAGTACTTC. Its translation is CSSRTSGPAYEQYF.

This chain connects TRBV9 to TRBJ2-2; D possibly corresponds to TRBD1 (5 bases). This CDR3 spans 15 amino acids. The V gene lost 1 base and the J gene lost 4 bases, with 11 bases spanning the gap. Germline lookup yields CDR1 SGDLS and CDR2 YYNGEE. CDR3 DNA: TGTGCCAGCAGCGTAATTCCACAGGCCACCGGGGAGCTGTTTTTT. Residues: CASSVIPQATGELFF.

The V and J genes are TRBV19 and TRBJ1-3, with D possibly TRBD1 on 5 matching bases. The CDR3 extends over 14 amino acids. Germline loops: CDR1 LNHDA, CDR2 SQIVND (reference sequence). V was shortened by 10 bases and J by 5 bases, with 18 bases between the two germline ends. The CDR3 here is CATSPTVNRNTIYF. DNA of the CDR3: TGTGCCACTTCGCCGACAGTAAATCGAAACACCATATATTTT.

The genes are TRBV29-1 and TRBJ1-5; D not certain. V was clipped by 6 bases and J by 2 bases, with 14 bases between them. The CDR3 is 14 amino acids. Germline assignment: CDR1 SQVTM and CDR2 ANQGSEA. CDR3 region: CSVADGSRNQPQHF. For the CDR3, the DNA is TGCAGCGTGGCGGACGGATCCCGCAATCAGCCCCAGCATTTT.

CDR3 sequence (DNA): TGTGCCAGCAGCCCCCGGGTTTTCCGACAAGAGACCCAGTACTTC. Encoded protein: CASSPRVFRQETQYF. This rearrangement joins TRBV11-2 to TRBJ2-5; the D is unclear. This CDR3 has 15 amino acids. Germline CDR1 and CDR2: SGHAT and FQNNGV. V was pared by 5 bases and J by 2 bases, with 15 bases between.

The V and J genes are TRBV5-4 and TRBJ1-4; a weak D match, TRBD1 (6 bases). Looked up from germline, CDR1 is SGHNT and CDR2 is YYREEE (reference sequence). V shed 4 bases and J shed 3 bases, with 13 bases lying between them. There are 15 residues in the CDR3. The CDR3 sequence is CASSPRGAANEKLFF. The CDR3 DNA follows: TGTGCCAGCAGCCCGAGGGGGGCGGCTAATGAAAAACTGTTTTTT.

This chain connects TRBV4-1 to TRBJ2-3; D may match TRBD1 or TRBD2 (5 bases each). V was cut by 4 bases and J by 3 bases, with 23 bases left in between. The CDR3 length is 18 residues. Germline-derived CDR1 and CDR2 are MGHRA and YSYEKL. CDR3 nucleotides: TGCGCCAGCAGCCGCTCCGGGGCCCCCTTTTCCTCAACAGATACGCAGTATTTT. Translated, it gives CASSRSGAPFSSTDTQYF.